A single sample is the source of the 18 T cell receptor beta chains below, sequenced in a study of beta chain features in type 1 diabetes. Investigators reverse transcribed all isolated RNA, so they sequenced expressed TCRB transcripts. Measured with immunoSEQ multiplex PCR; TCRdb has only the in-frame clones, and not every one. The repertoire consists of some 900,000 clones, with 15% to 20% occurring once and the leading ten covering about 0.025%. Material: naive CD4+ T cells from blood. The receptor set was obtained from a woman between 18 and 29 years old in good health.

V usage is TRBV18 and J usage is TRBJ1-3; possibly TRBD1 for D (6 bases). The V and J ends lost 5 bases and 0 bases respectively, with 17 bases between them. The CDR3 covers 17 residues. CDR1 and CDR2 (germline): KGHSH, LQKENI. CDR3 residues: CASSSVTGSSSGNTIYF. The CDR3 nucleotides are TGTGCCAGCTCATCGGTGACAGGTAGCAGCTCTGGAAACACCATATATTTT.

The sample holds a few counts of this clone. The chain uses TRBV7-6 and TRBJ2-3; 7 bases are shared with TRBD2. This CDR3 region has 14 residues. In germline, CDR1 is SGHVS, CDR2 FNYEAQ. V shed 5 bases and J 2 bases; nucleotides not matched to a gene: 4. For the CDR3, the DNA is TGTGCCAGCAGCCCCCGACTAGCCACAGATACGCAGTATTTT. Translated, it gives CASSPRLATDTQYF.

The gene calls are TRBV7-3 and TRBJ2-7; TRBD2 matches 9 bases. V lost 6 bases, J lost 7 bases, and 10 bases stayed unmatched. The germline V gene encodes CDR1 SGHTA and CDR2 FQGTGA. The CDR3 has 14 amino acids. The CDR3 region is CASRLAGAPGEQYF. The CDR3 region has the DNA TGTGCCAGCAGGTTAGCGGGAGCGCCAGGGGAGCAGTACTTC.

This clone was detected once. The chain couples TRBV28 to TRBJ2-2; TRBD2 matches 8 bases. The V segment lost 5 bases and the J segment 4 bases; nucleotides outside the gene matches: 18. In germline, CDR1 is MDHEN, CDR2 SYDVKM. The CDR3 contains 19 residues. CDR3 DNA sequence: TGTGCCAGCAGTAAGCTAGCGGGTCTTATCGGGGGCCCCACCGGGGAGCTGTTTTTT. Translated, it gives CASSKLAGLIGGPTGELFF. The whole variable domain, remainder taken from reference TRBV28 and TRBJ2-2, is DVKVTQSSRYLVKRTGEKVFLECVQDMDHENMFWYRQDPGLGLRLIYFSYDVKMKEKGDIPEGYSVSREKKERFSLILESASTNQTSMYLCASSKLAGLIGGPTGELFFGEGSRLTVL.

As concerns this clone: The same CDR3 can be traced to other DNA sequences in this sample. CDR3 amino acids: CATSRDRGTNEKLFF. Written as DNA, the CDR3 is TGTGCCACCAGCAGAGACAGGGGGACTAATGAAAAACTGTTTTTT. The V gene is TRBV15, the J gene TRBJ1-4; 7 bases are shared with TRBD1. J gave up 2 bases and V 0 bases, and 0 bases lay outside the gene matches. Germline CDR1 reads LNHNV; CDR2 reads YYDKDF (reference sequence). The length of the CDR3 is 15 residues. Looking up the rest from reference TRBV15 and TRBJ1-4 gives the full variable domain: DAMVIQNPRYQVTQFGKPVTLSCSQTLNHNVMYWYQQKSSQAPKLLFHYYDKDFNNEADTPDNFQSRRPNTSFCFLDIRSPGLGDTAMYLCATSRDRGTNEKLFFGSGTQLSVL.

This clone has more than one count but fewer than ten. The CDR3 is CASSSRETAYEQYF. CDR3 bases: TGTGCCAGCAGCTCACGGGAGACTGCGTACGAGCAGTACTTC. This sequence joins TRBV7-2 and TRBJ2-7; D is perhaps TRBD2 (6 bases). Germline V gene lookup returns CDR1 SGHTA and CDR2 FQGNSA. The CDR3 extends over 14 amino acids. Trimming removed 4 bases from V and 4 bases from J, with 14 bases in between. Together with reference TRBV7-2 and TRBJ2-7, the CDR3 gives the full variable domain: GAGVSQSPSNKVTEKGKDVELRCDPISGHTALYWYRQSLGQGLEFLIYFQGNSAPDKSGLPSDRFSAERTGGSVSTLTIQRTQQEDSAVYLCASSSRETAYEQYFGPGTRLTVT.

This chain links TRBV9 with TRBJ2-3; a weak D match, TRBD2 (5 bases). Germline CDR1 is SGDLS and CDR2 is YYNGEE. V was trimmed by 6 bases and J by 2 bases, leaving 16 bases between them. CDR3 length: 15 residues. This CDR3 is CASTPGLGATDTQYF. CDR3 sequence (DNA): TGTGCCAGCACCCCCGGACTGGGCGCCACAGATACGCAGTATTTT.

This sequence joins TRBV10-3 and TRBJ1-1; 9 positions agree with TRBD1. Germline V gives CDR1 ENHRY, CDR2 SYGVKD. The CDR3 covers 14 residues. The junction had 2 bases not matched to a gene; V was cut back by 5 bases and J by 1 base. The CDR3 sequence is CAISKGQGNTEAFF. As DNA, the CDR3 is TGTGCCATCAGTAAGGGACAGGGGAACACTGAAGCTTTCTTT.

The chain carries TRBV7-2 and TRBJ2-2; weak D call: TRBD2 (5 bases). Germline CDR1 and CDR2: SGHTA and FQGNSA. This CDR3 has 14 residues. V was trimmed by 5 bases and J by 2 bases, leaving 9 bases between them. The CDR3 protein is CASSAGINTGELFF. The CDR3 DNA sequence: TGTGCCAGCAGCGCCGGGATCAACACCGGGGAGCTGTTTTTT.

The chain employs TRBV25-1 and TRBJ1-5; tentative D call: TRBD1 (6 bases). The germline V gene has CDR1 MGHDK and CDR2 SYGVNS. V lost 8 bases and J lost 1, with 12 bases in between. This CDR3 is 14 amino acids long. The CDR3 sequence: CASGTTGSNQPQHF. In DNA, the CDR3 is TGTGCCAGCGGTACAACAGGGAGCAATCAGCCCCAGCATTTT. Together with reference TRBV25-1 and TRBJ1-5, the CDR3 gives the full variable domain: EADIYQTPRYLVIGTGKKITLECSQTMGHDKMYWYQQDPGMELHLIHYSYGVNSTEKGDLSSESTVSRIRTEHFPLTLESARPSHTSQYLCASGTTGSNQPQHFGDGTRLSIL.

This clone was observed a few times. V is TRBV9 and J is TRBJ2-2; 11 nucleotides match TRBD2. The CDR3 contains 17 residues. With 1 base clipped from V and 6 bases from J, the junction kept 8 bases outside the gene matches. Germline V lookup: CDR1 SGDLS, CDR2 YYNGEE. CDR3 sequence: CASSVSLAGGAAGELFF. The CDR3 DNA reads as TGTGCCAGCAGCGTATCTCTAGCGGGAGGTGCGGCCGGGGAGCTGTTTTTT.

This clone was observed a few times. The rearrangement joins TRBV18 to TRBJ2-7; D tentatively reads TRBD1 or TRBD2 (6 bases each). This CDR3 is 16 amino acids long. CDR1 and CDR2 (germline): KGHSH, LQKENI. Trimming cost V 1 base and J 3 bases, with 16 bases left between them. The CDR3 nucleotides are TGTGCCAGCTCACCACGAACACCGGGGGCTGGCTACGAGCAGTACTTC. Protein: CASSPRTPGAGYEQYF.

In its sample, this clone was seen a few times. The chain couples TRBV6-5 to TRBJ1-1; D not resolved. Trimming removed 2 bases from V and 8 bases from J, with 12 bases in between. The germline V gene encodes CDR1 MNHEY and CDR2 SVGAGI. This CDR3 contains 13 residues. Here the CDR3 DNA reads TGTGCCAGCAGTTACGGGCAGGCTACCGAAGCTTTCTTT. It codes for CASSYGQATEAFF.

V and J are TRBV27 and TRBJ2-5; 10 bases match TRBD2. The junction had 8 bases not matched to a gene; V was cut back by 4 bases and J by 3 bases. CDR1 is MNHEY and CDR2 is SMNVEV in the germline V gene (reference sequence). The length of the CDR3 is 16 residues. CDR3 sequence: CASSSSGRAYEETQYF. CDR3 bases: TGTGCCAGCAGTTCCAGCGGGAGGGCCTATGAAGAGACCCAGTACTTC.

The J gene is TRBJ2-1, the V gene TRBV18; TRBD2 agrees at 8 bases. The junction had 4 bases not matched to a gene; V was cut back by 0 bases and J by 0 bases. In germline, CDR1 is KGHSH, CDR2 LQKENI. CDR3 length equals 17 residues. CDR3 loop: CASSPPGSGGSYNEQFF. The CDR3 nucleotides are TGTGCCAGCTCACCACCGGGCAGCGGGGGCTCCTACAATGAGCAGTTCTTC.

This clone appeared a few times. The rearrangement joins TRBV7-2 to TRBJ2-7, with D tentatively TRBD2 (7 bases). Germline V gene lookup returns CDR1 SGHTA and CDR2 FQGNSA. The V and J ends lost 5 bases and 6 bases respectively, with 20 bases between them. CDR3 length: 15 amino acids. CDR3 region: CASSPRGGRLGEQYF. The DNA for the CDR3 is TGTGCCAGCAGCCCAAGGGGGGGTCGGTTGGGCGAGCAGTACTTC.

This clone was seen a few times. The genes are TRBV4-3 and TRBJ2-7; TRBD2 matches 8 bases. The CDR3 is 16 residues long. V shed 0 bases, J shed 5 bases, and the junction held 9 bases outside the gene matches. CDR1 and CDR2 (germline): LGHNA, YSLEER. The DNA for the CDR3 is TGCGCCAGCAGCCAAGATTCTCCGGGAGGGCCAGACGAGCAGTACTTC. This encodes CASSQDSPGGPDEQYF.

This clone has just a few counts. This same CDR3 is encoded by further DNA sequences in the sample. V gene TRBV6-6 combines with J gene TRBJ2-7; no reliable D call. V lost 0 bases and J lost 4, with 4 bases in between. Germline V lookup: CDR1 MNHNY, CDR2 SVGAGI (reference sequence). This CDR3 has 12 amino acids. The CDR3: CASSYSRYEQYF. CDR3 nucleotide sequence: TGTGCCAGCAGTTACTCGAGATACGAGCAGTACTTC.